This T cell receptor (beta chain) came from a study of T-cell memory formation after mild COVID-19. General study points: Mainly in CM and EM were contracting CD4+ clones; CD8+ were in EMRA.

Trimming cost V 7 bases and J 4 bases, with 10 bases left between them. The CDR3 consists of 12 residues. TCRdb re-called the 5' RACE reads through MiXCR, storing one row per CDR3 protein. The data show about 470,000 distinct CDR3 sequences, more than 20% seen once. The sample holds a few counts of this clonotype. Antigen: not known. The chain links TRBV12-3 or TRBV12-4 to TRBJ1-1; D might be TRBD1 (6 bases). Sequenced material: PBMCs or a T cell subset sorted from them (not recorded which). This sequence was found in an adult woman who had mild COVID-19 (a few samples of this study predate the infection). Cell type and time point are not known. The CDR3 DNA is TGTGCCAGCACCCAGGGGCGCACTGAAGCTTTCTTT. It codes for CASTQGRTEAFF.